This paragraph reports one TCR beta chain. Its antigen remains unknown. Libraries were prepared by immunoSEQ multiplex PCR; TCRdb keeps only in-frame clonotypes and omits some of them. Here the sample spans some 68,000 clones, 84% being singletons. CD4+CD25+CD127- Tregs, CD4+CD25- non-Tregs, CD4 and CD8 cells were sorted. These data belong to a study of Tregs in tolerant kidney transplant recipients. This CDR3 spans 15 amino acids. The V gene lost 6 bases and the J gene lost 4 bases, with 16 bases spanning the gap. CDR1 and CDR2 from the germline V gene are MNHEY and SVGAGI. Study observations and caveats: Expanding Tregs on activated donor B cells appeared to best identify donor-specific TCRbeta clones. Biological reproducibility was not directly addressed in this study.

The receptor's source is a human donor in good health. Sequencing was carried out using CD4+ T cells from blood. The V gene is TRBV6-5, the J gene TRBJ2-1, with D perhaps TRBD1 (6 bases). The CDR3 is CASRSHRVSYNEQFF. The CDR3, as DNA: TGTGCCAGCAGATCCCACAGGGTTAGTTACAATGAGCAGTTCTTC.